This is a list of T cell receptor beta chains from one sample in a study of early T cells in non-severe SARS-CoV-2 infection. TCRdb ran MiXCR on the 5' RACE reads and lists one entry per CDR3 protein. The sample holds 45,000 to 70,000 distinct CDR3 sequences, about 7.6% seen once. Sequenced material: whole blood, taken at baseline. These receptors all stem from an adult who was a healthcare worker with PCR-confirmed SARS-CoV-2 infection or an uninfected control (not recorded which). The CDR3 runs from the conserved cysteine through the conserved F or W. The order of the fields is J gene, V gene, clone size, D gene, CDR3 DNA, CDR3 protein. The D gene is left open where the match is weak. Clone size is not always given. Where it is, it says once, few, many or a class for expanded clones.

TRBJ2-2,TRBV4-1,.,.,TGCGCCAGCAGCCAAGTCGGACTCACCGGGGAGCTGTTTTTT,CASSQVGLTGELFF
TRBJ2-2,TRBV4-1,few,.,TGCGCCAGCAGCCAAGAACAGGGTTACACCGGGGAGCTGTTTTTT,CASSQEQGYTGELFF
TRBJ2-1,TRBV28,.,.,TGTGCCAGCAGTTCGGACCCAAAGAGAACCGGGCTCCTCTGGGGGCAGTTCTTC,CASSSDPKRTGLLWGQFF
TRBJ2-5,TRBV6-2/TRBV6-3,few,TRBD2,TGTGCCAGCAGTGAACTTGCCGTCACTAGCGGGAGGAAAGTCGGAGAGACCCAGTACTTC,CASSELAVTSGRKVGETQYF
TRBJ2-1,TRBV5-1,many,.,TGCGCCAGCAGCGACTCCGGGTCGAGCTCCTACAATGAGCAGTTCTTC,CASSDSGSSSYNEQFF
TRBJ1-2,TRBV6-2/TRBV6-3,many,TRBD1,TGTGCCATTCACCCGGACAGGGAGGAGAAAGGCTACACCTTC,CAIHPDREEKGYTF
TRBJ2-6,TRBV29-1,many,.,TGCAGCGCCGAGGGGCCCACAGGGCGAGGGGCCAACGTCCTGACTTTC,CSAEGPTGRGANVLTF
TRBJ2-5,TRBV4-1,few,TRBD1,TGCGCCAGCAGCCGCGGACAGGACCAAGAGACCCAGTACTTC,CASSRGQDQETQYF
TRBJ2-1,TRBV7-6,.,TRBD2,TGTGCCAGCAGATCCCTAAGCGGGAAGGTTGGCGAGCAGTTCTTC,CASRSLSGKVGEQFF
TRBJ2-5,TRBV12-3/TRBV12-4,few,.,TGTGCCAGCAGTTCATCGGGGCTGGAGACCCAGTACTTC,CASSSSGLETQYF
TRBJ2-3,TRBV6-2/TRBV6-3,few,.,TGTGCCAGCAGTCCCGGGACTGGGCGGACAGATACGCAGTATTTT,CASSPGTGRTDTQYF
TRBJ2-7,TRBV5-1,.,TRBD2,TGCGCCAGCAGCTTGGCCCCTAGCGGGGTCAATGGGGACGAGCAGTACTTC,CASSLAPSGVNGDEQYF
TRBJ1-2,TRBV28,few,.,TGTGCCAGCAGTTTGCAACTAGCTAACTATGGCTACACCTTC,CASSLQLANYGYTF
TRBJ2-1,TRBV5-1,.,.,TGCGCCAGCAGCCGGGACCTCTACAATGAGCAGTTCTTC,CASSRDLYNEQFF
TRBJ2-3,TRBV20-1,many,TRBD2,TGCAGTGCTAGAGGTGGACTAGCGGGGCCAGATACGCAGTATTTT,CSARGGLAGPDTQYF
TRBJ2-7,TRBV2,few,.,TGTGCCAGCAGTACACTTACCTACGAGCAGTACTTC,CASSTLTYEQYF
TRBJ2-7,TRBV7-9,few,.,TGTGCCAGCAGCTTAAGCGTTGGCGAGCAGTACTTC,CASSLSVGEQYF
TRBJ1-1,TRBV20-1,.,.,TGCAGTGCTAGGTTGTGGGAGGGGTTGGCTGAAGCTTTCTTT,CSARLWEGLAEAFF
TRBJ1-2,TRBV7-9,many,.,TGTGCCAGCAGCTTACATGCCTCTCTGGCCGTCGACACCTTC,CASSLHASLAVDTF
TRBJ2-3,TRBV27,.,.,TGTGCCAGCCGCGAGGCGGGCACAGATACGCAGTATTTT,CASREAGTDTQYF
TRBJ2-5,TRBV9,many,TRBD1,TGTGCCAGCAGCGCACTCACAGGGGTCCAAGAGACCCAGTACTTC,CASSALTGVQETQYF
TRBJ2-5,TRBV6-2/TRBV6-3,few,.,TGTGCCAGCAGGAGCGGGACAGTCCAAGAGACCCAGTACTTC,CASRSGTVQETQYF
TRBJ1-2,TRBV7-2,many,.,TGTGCCAGCAGCCCCCGGTTGTCCTATGGCTACACCTTC,CASSPRLSYGYTF
TRBJ1-3,TRBV12-3/TRBV12-4,many,.,TGTGCCAGCAGTCGTCGGTCTGGAAACACCATATATTTT,CASSRRSGNTIYF
TRBJ2-6,TRBV19,few,.,TGTGCCAGTAGTATAGGGCGGCCGCTGACGCCCTCTGTTTCTGGGGCCAACGTCCTGACTTTC,CASSIGRPLTPSVSGANVLTF
TRBJ2-3,TRBV28,few,TRBD1,TGTGCCAGCAGTTCAACGGGACAGGGGGCTCAAGATACGCAGTATTTT,CASSSTGQGAQDTQYF
TRBJ2-3,TRBV28,many,TRBD2,TGTGCCAGCAGTTTCTCGGGGGGGCTCAGGATTAGCACAGATACGCAGTATTTT,CASSFSGGLRISTDTQYF
TRBJ2-7,TRBV20-1,.,TRBD2,TGCAGTGCTAGGCCCTCTAGCGGGAGTCTCTACGAGCAGTACTTC,CSARPSSGSLYEQYF
TRBJ1-2,TRBV20-1,many,.,TGCAGTGCCCCGGACAGTACCAGCTATGGCTACACCTTC,CSAPDSTSYGYTF
TRBJ1-2,TRBV4-3,many,.,TGCGCCAGCAGCCAGTCCTGGGGGCCGAACCACTATGGCTACACCTTC,CASSQSWGPNHYGYTF
TRBJ2-7,TRBV29-1,many,TRBD1,TGCAGCGTGACGGACAGGGGAGCCTACGAGCAGTACTTC,CSVTDRGAYEQYF
TRBJ1-2,TRBV20-1,many,TRBD1,TGCAGTGGGCAGGGGACAGGGGTAGGCTACACCTTC,CSGQGTGVGYTF
TRBJ2-3,TRBV6-5,.,TRBD2,TGTGCCAGCAGTTCCCGGACTAGCGGGGTGTCTAGCACAGATACGCAGTATTTT,CASSSRTSGVSSTDTQYF
TRBJ1-2,TRBV18,many,.,TGTGCCAGCTCAGACTCGCAGCGGCTGAACTATGGCTACACCTTC,CASSDSQRLNYGYTF
TRBJ1-1,TRBV7-2,.,.,TGTGCCAGCGGATGGGACACCCAGAACACTGAAGCTTTCTTT,CASGWDTQNTEAFF
TRBJ2-7,TRBV7-8,many,.,TGTGCCAGCAGCACCGGGGACTTCTCCTACGAGCAGTACTTC,CASSTGDFSYEQYF
TRBJ1-1,TRBV6-2/TRBV6-3,few,.,TGTGCCAGCCATCAGCCCCCAGGGACTGAAGCTTTCTTT,CASHQPPGTEAFF
TRBJ2-3,TRBV12-3/TRBV12-4,.,TRBD2,TGTGCCAGCAGTCAAGCGGGAGGGCCAGATACGCAGTATTTT,CASSQAGGPDTQYF
TRBJ2-2,TRBV10-3,few,TRBD2,TGTGCCATCAGTGCCCAGCGGGAGCACACCGGGGAGCTGTTTTTT,CAISAQREHTGELFF
TRBJ2-7,TRBV18,.,TRBD1,TGTGCCAGCTCATCCGGGACAGCCACCTACGAGCAGTACTTC,CASSSGTATYEQYF
TRBJ2-3,TRBV4-2,many,TRBD2,TGTGCCAGCAGCCAAGGTGTGACTAGCGGGAGCGCAGATACGCAGTATTTT,CASSQGVTSGSADTQYF
TRBJ2-7,TRBV5-1,many,.,TGCGCCAGCAGCTTGGGGGGACCGGACGAGCAGTACTTC,CASSLGGPDEQYF
TRBJ2-2,TRBV28,few,.,TGTGCCAGCAGTTCCCCCAGAGTGGGGGTTGCGAACACCGGGGAGCTGTTTTTT,CASSSPRVGVANTGELFF
TRBJ2-7,TRBV28,many,.,TGTGCCAGCAGTTTGGGGTCGGCAGGGAGCTACGAGCAGTACTTC,CASSLGSAGSYEQYF
TRBJ2-5,TRBV7-3,.,.,TGTGCCAGCAGCTTAATGGGTGGAGAGACCCAGTACTTC,CASSLMGGETQYF
TRBJ2-5,TRBV11-2,many,.,TGTGCCAGCAGCTTAAGGGGGACCCAAGAGACCCAGTACTTC,CASSLRGTQETQYF
TRBJ2-1,TRBV15,few,TRBD2,TGTGCCACCAGCAGAGATACTAGCGGGAGGGCCCAGTTCTTC,CATSRDTSGRAQFF
TRBJ1-2,TRBV19,many,.,TGTGCCAGTACCGCAGAAAACTATGGCTACACCTTC,CASTAENYGYTF
TRBJ1-5,TRBV19,many,.,TGTGCCAGCACTTCGGCGGGACACCCGGGCAATCAGCCCCAGCATTTT,CASTSAGHPGNQPQHF
TRBJ2-5,TRBV25-1,.,TRBD2,TGTGCCAGCACCCCTAGCGGACCCCAAGAGACCCAGTACTTC,CASTPSGPQETQYF
TRBJ2-1,TRBV24-1,many,.,TGTGCCACCAGTGATGTGACTTGGCGCAATGAGCAGTTCTTC,CATSDVTWRNEQFF
TRBJ1-2,TRBV7-2,.,TRBD1,TGTGCCAGCAGCTCACGGACAGGAGGCTATGGCTACACCTTC,CASSSRTGGYGYTF
TRBJ2-2,TRBV19,.,.,TGTGCCAGCGGGAATGGACAGCTGAACACCGGGGAGCTGTTTTTT,CASGNGQLNTGELFF
TRBJ2-5,TRBV25-1,.,.,TGTGCCAGCAGTGATTGGGAGACCCAGTACTTC,CASSDWETQYF
TRBJ2-7,TRBV19,few,TRBD1,TGTGCCAGTAGCCGGGACAGCCATTACGAGCAGTACTTC,CASSRDSHYEQYF